The 23 T cell receptor beta chains listed next were all sequenced from one sample in a study of breast tumors, draining lymph nodes, adjacent tissues. TCRdb ran MiXCR on the multiplex PCR reads and lists one entry per CDR3 protein. Of over 60,000 distinct CDR3 sequences listed, approximately 62% were seen once; the top ten hold around 19%. Sample: breast tumor tissue. The origin of the receptors is a female donor with breast cancer. Some clones in this sample may be carry-over from other donors' samples.

This clonotype was seen ten or more times. The CDR3 loop is CASSIGGGSRRNEQFF. The CDR3 DNA reads as TGTGCCAGTAGTATAGGAGGGGGCAGTCGGCGGAATGAGCAGTTCTTC. The chain is built from TRBV19 and TRBJ2-1; 7 bases are shared with TRBD1. The CDR3 contains 16 residues. CDR1 and CDR2 from the germline V gene are LNHDA and SQIVND (reference sequence). V lost 1 base, J lost 7 bases, and 10 bases stayed unmatched.

This clonotype came up many times. V is TRBV7-2 and J is TRBJ2-7, with 8 bases aligning to TRBD2. In germline, CDR1 is SGHTA, CDR2 FQGNSA. Losses at the gene ends were 5 bases for V and 4 bases for J; bases not matched to a gene: 10. The CDR3 is made up of 15 amino acids. In nucleotides, the CDR3 is TGTGCCAGCAGCCCTTATTTGGGACTAGAATACGAGCAGTACTTC. Its translation is CASSPYLGLEYEQYF.

The V call is TRBV27, the J call TRBJ2-3; D is ambiguous. The CDR3 totals 13 residues. Germline V gene sequence: CDR1 MNHEY, CDR2 SMNVEV (reference sequence). Trimming took 2 bases from V and 3 from J, leaving 6 bases between them. The DNA for the CDR3 is TGTGCCAGCAGTTTACCCAGGACAGATACGCAGTATTTT. Protein: CASSLPRTDTQYF.

Details on this clonotype: Relative to the germline gene, one junction end is altered; a read error may explain this. The J gene is TRBJ2-5, the V gene TRBV2; D remains ambiguous. From germline, CDR1 is SNHLY and CDR2 FYNNEI. This CDR3 has 14 residues. In nucleotides, the CDR3 is TGTGCCAGCAGTGAAGCGCTTAGGGTAGAGGCCCAGTACTTC. Translating gives CASSEALRVEAQYF.

J is TRBJ2-3 and V is TRBV20-1, with TRBD1 matching 7 bases. Germline CDR1 is DFQATT and CDR2 is SNEGSKA (reference sequence). The CDR3 has 14 residues. J lost 0 bases, V lost 5 bases, and 5 bases had no gene match. The CDR3 coding sequence is TGCAGTGCTTCGGGACAGAGTAGCACAGATACGCAGTATTTT. Amino acids: CSASGQSSTDTQYF.

This clonotype is categorized as medium-sized. J is TRBJ2-1 and V is TRBV2; 10 bases fit TRBD2. The CDR3 spans 15 residues. CDR1 SNHLY and CDR2 FYNNEI come from the germline V gene. V trimming: 5 bases; J trimming: 9 bases; junction bases outside the gene matches: 10. The CDR3 nucleotides are TGTGCCAGCAGTCGCACTAGCGGGGATAGGGGTGAGCAGTTCTTC. This gives the protein CASSRTSGDRGEQFF.

V usage is TRBV7-2 and J usage is TRBJ2-1, with 9 bases that match TRBD1. Germline CDR1 and CDR2: SGHTA and FQGNSA. With V trimmed by 3 bases and J by 0 bases, 0 bases remained unmatched. The CDR3 is made up of 15 amino acids. CDR3 nucleotides: TGTGCCAGCAGCTTGACAGGGGGCTCCTACAATGAGCAGTTCTTC. The encoded protein is CASSLTGGSYNEQFF.

There are many counts of this clonotype. The chain recombines TRBV20-1 with TRBJ2-1; D ambiguous. With 3 bases removed from V and 0 bases from J, the gap between germline ends came to 15 bases. This CDR3 is 16 amino acids long. Germline loops: CDR1 DFQATT, CDR2 SNEGSKA (reference sequence). The CDR3 protein is CSASATFMPSYNEQFF. In DNA, the CDR3 is TGCAGTGCTAGCGCCACCTTCATGCCCTCCTACAATGAGCAGTTCTTC.

This clonotype appeared many times. The genes are TRBV7-8 and TRBJ1-5; D may be TRBD1 (6 bases). The CDR3 loop spans 15 amino acids. The V end lost 2 bases, the J end lost 6 bases, and 14 bases lay between the germline ends. From germline, CDR1 is SGHVS and CDR2 FQNEAQ. CDR3 region: CASSLSKGGSQPQHF. In DNA, the CDR3 is TGTGCCAGCAGCTTAAGTAAGGGGGGAAGTCAGCCCCAGCATTTT.

J is TRBJ2-5 and V is TRBV7-2, with TRBD2 identical over 13 bases. Germline V lookup: CDR1 SGHTA, CDR2 FQGNSA. The V and J ends lost 0 bases and 5 bases, in that order; junction bases with no gene match: 6. The CDR3 has 17 amino acids. The chain's CDR3 is CASSLAYGLAGAETQYF. The CDR3 DNA reads as TGTGCCAGCAGCTTAGCGTATGGACTAGCGGGAGCCGAGACCCAGTACTTC.

This chain connects TRBV7-3 to TRBJ2-5; D uncertain. Between the trimmed V and J ends, which lost 0 bases and 2 bases, there was a span of 4 bases. The CDR3 totals 13 residues. Germline assignment: CDR1 SGHTA and CDR2 FQGTGA. CDR3 protein: CASSLTRQETQYF. The DNA for the CDR3 is TGTGCCAGCAGCTTAACTAGACAAGAGACCCAGTACTTC.

This clonotype was seen many times. The V call is TRBV20-1, the J call TRBJ1-5, with D perhaps matching TRBD1 (6 bases). The germline V and J ends were trimmed by 3 bases and 3 bases, with 9 bases remaining between them. The CDR3 spans 13 residues. Per germline, CDR1 DFQATT and CDR2 SNEGSKA (reference sequence). In DNA form, the CDR3 reads TGCAGTGCTAGTGACAGGTCCAATCAGCCCCAGCATTTT. Translated, it gives CSASDRSNQPQHF.

In this sample, this clonotype turned up many times. The rearrangement joins TRBV6-6 to TRBJ1-5; no definite D call. CDR1 and CDR2 (germline): MNHNY, SVGAGI (reference sequence). V dropped 5 bases and J dropped 4 bases, with 6 bases sitting between them. This CDR3 region has 12 residues. The CDR3 loop is CASSGVNQPQHF. The CDR3 DNA reads as TGTGCCAGCAGTGGGGTGAATCAGCCCCAGCATTTT.

As concerns this clonotype: This may come from a read error, since a much larger clone is one base off. CDR3 DNA sequence: TGTGCCAGCAGCTTAAGTCTTGCCAGGGGGCCAAAGACCCAGTACTTC. Protein: CASSLSLARGPKTQYF. The chain uses TRBV5-6 and TRBJ2-5; 8 positions agree with TRBD1. The V segment lost 2 bases and the J segment 6 bases; nucleotides outside the gene matches: 12. The CDR3 is made up of 16 amino acids. Germline V gives CDR1 SGHDT, CDR2 YYEEEE.

This clonotype was observed at least ten times. The V gene is TRBV7-2, the J gene TRBJ2-3, with unresolved D. The CDR3 consists of 13 residues. Trimming pared 4 bases from V and 6 bases from J, leaving 11 bases between. Germline CDR1 reads SGHTA; CDR2 reads FQGNSA. CDR3 DNA: TGTGCCAGCAGCTCCAGTATTCGTGATACGCAGTATTTT. Residues: CASSSSIRDTQYF. Supplemented by reference TRBV7-2 and TRBJ2-3, the full variable domain reads GAGVSQSPSNKVTEKGKDVELRCDPISGHTALYWYRQSLGQGLEFLIYFQGNSAPDKSGLPSDRFSAERTGGSVSTLTIQRTQQEDSAVYLCASSSSIRDTQYFGPGTRLTVL.

This clonotype came up once. The limits of the CDR3 on the DNA are not certain, so only TCRdb's listed CDR3 is given. The J gene is TRBJ1-4, the V gene TRBV7-2; the tabulated D call, TRBD1, remains unverified against the DNA. Per germline, CDR1 SGHTA and CDR2 FQGNSA. The CDR3 numbers 19 amino acids, ends counted. CDR3 sequence reads: CASSFYICSARRDGEKLFF.

About this clonotype itself: The DNA is omitted, as the CDR3 cannot be located on it reliably, and the CDR3 follows TCRdb's listing. The CDR3 sequence: CASSPLGSSYEQYFGPGTGELFF. The rearrangement uses TRBV6-6 and TRBJ2-2; TRBD1 is the table's D call and was not checked against the DNA. CDR1 is MNHNY and CDR2 is SVGAGI in the germline V gene (reference sequence). Counting both end residues, the CDR3 totals 23 amino acids.

This clonotype came up many times. This sequence joins TRBV20-1 and TRBJ1-1; D gene unclear. This CDR3 contains 13 residues. V was shortened by 8 bases and J by 4 bases, with 17 bases between the two germline ends. CDR1 is DFQATT, CDR2 SNEGSKA, per germline (reference sequence). The CDR3 nucleotides read TGCAGTCGCGGGAGTTCCCGGGGCACTGAAGCTTTCTTT. The encoded protein is CSRGSSRGTEAFF.

This clonotype was seen many times. The chain recombines TRBV12-3 or TRBV12-4 with TRBJ1-5, with D unclear. The germline V and J ends were trimmed by 5 bases and 7 bases, with 15 bases remaining between them. CDR3 size: 14 residues. The CDR3 loop reads CASSLNRFGQPQHF. The CDR3 DNA is TGTGCCAGCAGTCTCAACCGATTTGGGCAGCCCCAGCATTTT.

The chain employs TRBV11-2 and TRBJ1-2; weak D call: TRBD1 (6 bases). CDR1 is SGHAT and CDR2 is FQNNGV in the germline V gene. The CDR3 has 13 amino acids. Trimming took off 2 bases at V and 7 bases at J, with 11 bases between the two ends. The CDR3 DNA reads TGTGCCAGCAGCTTAAATACAGGGTTTGGCTACACCTTC. Translating it yields CASSLNTGFGYTF. The full variable domain, in which reference TRBV11-2 and TRBJ1-2 provide the parts outside the CDR3, is EAGVAQSPRYKIIEKRQSVAFWCNPISGHATLYWYQQILGQGPKLLIQFQNNGVVDDSQLPKDRFSAERLKGVDSTLKIQPAKLEDSAVYLCASSLNTGFGYTFGSGTRLTVV.

About this clonotype itself: Possible read error: a much larger clone is one base away. The rearrangement uses TRBV6-1 and TRBJ2-5, with D perhaps matching TRBD2 (5 bases). Germline CDR1 is MNHNS and CDR2 is SASEGT. The V end lost 8 bases, the J end lost 5 bases, and 12 bases lay between the germline ends. This CDR3 has 12 residues. Written as DNA, the CDR3 is TGTGCCAGCGCACTGGAGGTGGAGACCCAGTACTTC. Amino acid sequence: CASALEVETQYF.

A word on this clonotype: This CDR3 is missing its conserved last phenylalanine or tryptophan, likely due to a read error. It is unclear where the CDR3 begins or ends on the DNA, so no DNA is shown, and the CDR3 is as TCRdb lists it. The chain's CDR3 is CASSLRSTGT. This chain links TRBV5-1 with TRBJ1-3; the table's D call TRBD1 went unverified against the DNA. The CDR3 is 10 amino acids long, termini counted. Germline V gives CDR1 SGHRS, CDR2 YFSETQ.

This clonotype was picked up many times. The V and J genes are TRBV29-1 and TRBJ1-5; D gene unclear. The ends were cut back, 4 bases at V and 1 base at J, with 8 bases in the middle. Germline lookup yields CDR1 SQVTM and CDR2 ANQGSEA. CDR3 length: 13 amino acids. The CDR3 bases are TGCAGCGTTGTTATTGAAAGCAATCAGCCCCAGCATTTT. Translation gives CSVVIESNQPQHF.